A single sample is the source of the 10 T cell receptor beta chains below, sequenced in a study of blood T cell repertoires in COVID-19. The repertoire was sequenced with immunoSEQ multiplex PCR; TCRdb's copy has only in-frame clones and lacks some. The sample contains about 140,000 clones, about four fifths of which appear only once. Sequencing input: peripheral blood. Receptors originate from a human donor in a cohort sampled during active COVID-19.

This clone was seen once. The J gene is TRBJ2-1, the V gene TRBV19; D is perhaps TRBD2 (6 bases). This CDR3 has 15 amino acids. Trimming left V 0 bases short and J 3 bases short, with 9 bases between. Germline lookup yields CDR1 LNHDA and CDR2 SQIVND (reference sequence). CDR3 nucleotide sequence: TGTGCCAGTAGTATAGATCCGACTAGCTACAATGAGCAGTTCTTC. It specifies CASSIDPTSYNEQFF.

The chain uses TRBV19 and TRBJ1-2, with 8 positions matching TRBD1. Germline CDR1 LNHDA, CDR2 SQIVND (reference sequence). This CDR3 comprises 15 residues. The V gene end was trimmed by 5 bases and the J gene end by 1 base; junction bases not matched to a gene: 6. CDR3 coding DNA: TGTGCCAGTAGTTTTCCAGGGGGCCTTAACTATGGCTACACCTTC. It encodes CASSFPGGLNYGYTF.

This clone was observed a handful of times. V and J are TRBV19 and TRBJ1-1, with TRBD1 matching over 10 bases. After removal of 5 bases from V and 0 bases from J, the junction contained 6 bases not matched to a gene. The length of the CDR3 is 16 residues. Germline V gene data show CDR1 as LNHDA and CDR2 as SQIVND (reference sequence). The DNA of the CDR3 is TGTGCCAGTAGTCTGGGTGGGACAGGGGTGAACACTGAAGCTTTCTTT. It codes for CASSLGGTGVNTEAFF.

The gene calls are TRBV18 and TRBJ1-2; D may be TRBD1 (5 bases). Per germline, CDR1 KGHSH and CDR2 LQKENI. The CDR3 runs to 17 residues. Trimming took off 6 bases at V and 3 bases at J, with 23 bases between the two ends. CDR3: CASSLDPVRQLDYGYTF. The DNA of the CDR3 is TGTGCCAGCTCCCTAGACCCGGTGAGACAGCTAGACTATGGCTACACCTTC.

The chain combines TRBV18 with TRBJ2-5; tentatively, D is TRBD1 (5 bases). Germline values: CDR1 KGHSH, CDR2 LQKENI. CDR3 length equals 14 residues. V was trimmed by 2 bases and J by 4 bases, leaving 11 bases between them. The CDR3 region is CASSPARGTETQYF. In nucleotides, the CDR3 is TGTGCCAGCTCACCAGCTAGGGGCACAGAGACCCAGTACTTC.

This clone was picked up one time. The chain joins TRBV5-4 to TRBJ1-2, with TRBD1 as a possible D gene (5 bases). Trimming cost V 2 bases and J 1 base, with 12 bases left between them. CDR1 is SGHNT, CDR2 YYREEE, per germline (reference sequence). This CDR3 has 15 amino acids. CDR3 nucleotide sequence: TGTGCCAGCAGCTTTACAGGAGTGGATAACTATGGCTACACCTTC. This sequence encodes CASSFTGVDNYGYTF.

This clone was picked up one time. The J gene is TRBJ2-7, the V gene TRBV19; maybe TRBD2 (5 bases). V shed 6 bases and J shed 3 bases, with 15 bases lying between them. Germline CDR1 is LNHDA and CDR2 is SQIVND (reference sequence). The CDR3 covers 14 residues. DNA of the CDR3: TGTGCCAGTAGGTGGACGTCCGGGGACTACGAGCAGTACTTC. Its translation is CASRWTSGDYEQYF. The full variable domain, its missing parts supplied by reference TRBV19 and TRBJ2-7, is DGGITQSPKYLFRKEGQNVTLSCEQNLNHDAMYWYRQDPGQGLRLIYYSQIVNDFQKGDIAEGYSVSREKKESFPLTVTSAQKNPTAFYLCASRWTSGDYEQYFGPGTRLTVT.

The chain links TRBV5-1 to TRBJ2-1; 8 bases fit TRBD2. This CDR3 region has 14 residues. Germline loops: CDR1 SGHRS, CDR2 YFSETQ. J gave up 4 bases and V 8 bases, and 8 bases lay outside the gene matches. CDR3 nucleotide sequence: TGCGCCAGTAAGCGGGGGACGACTTACAATGAGCAGTTCTTC. It is translated as CASKRGTTYNEQFF.

A few counts support this clone. V gene TRBV5-1 combines with J gene TRBJ1-4; 7 nucleotides match TRBD1. CDR1 and CDR2 from the germline V gene are SGHRS and YFSETQ. V shed 1 base and J 7 bases; nucleotides not matched to a gene: 13. This CDR3 contains 17 residues. The CDR3 bases are TGCGCCAGCAGCTTGCTGAGGGGGCGCGGTGCCGGTGAAAAACTGTTTTTT. Encoded protein: CASSLLRGRGAGEKLFF.

The chain combines TRBV11-3 with TRBJ2-7; 8 nucleotides line up with TRBD1. Germline loops: CDR1 SGHNT, CDR2 YENEEA. The length of the CDR3 is 12 residues. V was pared by 5 bases and J by 6 bases, with 3 bases of the junction left unmatched. CDR3 sequence reads: CASSVTGGEQYF. The DNA for the CDR3 is TGTGCCAGCAGCGTTACAGGGGGCGAGCAGTACTTC.